This section outlines one TCR beta chain sequence together with its context. What antigen it recognizes has not been identified. There are no base qualities to consult, and no much larger clone falls within one base. The data are from a study of blood T cell repertoires in COVID-19 (dated by TCRdb to 2019 to 2021). Study-wide context: Samples from collaborators originated in the United States, Italy and Spain and spanned both the acute and convalescent phases of COVID-19. Deeply sampled blood TCRbeta repertoires from subjects exposed to, actively infected with, or recovered from COVID-19 were included in the dataset. The prospective study material was composed of cDNA or gDNA derived from T cells, B-cell-depleted T cells, or PBMCs. A de-identified subject ID, COVID-19 status, age in years and sex were almost always included in the sample metadata. The samples were drawn from the first 160 participants of the ongoing ImmuneRACE study and from roughly 1,300 subjects provided by 6 global collaborators. Where available, HLA class I and class II types were obtained from metadata supplied by the sample provider rather than from assay-based typing. The repertoires were released in a freely available public database meant as a resource for research on the immune response to SARS-CoV-2. The paper's findings and limits, for the study overall: The quantity of clinical and demographic metadata differed by source and by participant and was supplied without curation.

TCRbeta CDR3 regions were amplified from genomic DNA by means of the immunoSEQ Assay, a bias-controlled multiplex PCR. The original pipeline was this. Nucleated cell counts per sample were estimated from amplification of reference gene primers within the assay. To quantify the absolute abundance of each unique TCRbeta CDR3 rearrangement, sequence reads were collapsed and filtered. Productive Simpson clonality was computed per sample as the square root of Simpson's diversity index over productive rearrangements. In TCRdb, the immuneACCESS table is reduced to in-frame sequences with V and J assigned. These tables do not hold every clone; where another copy was compared, an unresolved V gene accounts for under half, and the others remain unexplained. Clone size and V and J calls were adopted from that table, with D and trimming inferred from the DNA. In this sample the table shows around 220,000 clones, 88% of which occur a single time. Around 1.5% of the sample rests with the top ten.

Whole blood was collected in K2EDTA tubes by collaborating institutions according to the institutions' own protocols. For TCRbeta analysis, collaborator samples were shipped as frozen whole blood, as isolated PBMCs, or as DNA extracted from either sample type. According to the germline V gene, CDR1 reads SGHDT and CDR2 reads YYEEEE. From the cysteine through the phenylalanine, the CDR3 covers 12 amino acids. Just the 36-base CDR3 DNA is kept, in frame starting at base 1. The germline V end is reduced by 4 bases and the J end by 4 bases; junction bases left unmatched: 2. Sequencing was carried out using peripheral blood. The chain is assembled from TRBV5-6 and TRBJ2-7, and 7 bases in between align with TRBD2. The source is a man between 18 and 29 years old with active or convalescent COVID-19. The DNA is as follows: TGTGCCAGCAGCATCGGGGGGTACGAGCAGTACTTC. This encodes CASSIGGYEQYF. The entire variable domain, with the stretches around the CDR3 drawn from the reference TRBV5-6 and TRBJ2-7 proteins, is DAGVTQSPTHLIKTRGQQVTLRCSPKSGHDTVSWYQQALGQGPQFIFQYYEEEERQRGNFPDRFSGHQFPNYSSELNVNALLLGDSALYLCASSIGGYEQYFGPGTRLTVT.